The 13 T cell receptor beta chains in this list originate from one sample, sequenced in a study of T cell responses to AZD1222 COVID-19 vaccine. Produced via immunoSEQ multiplex PCR; TCRdb's table is partial and in-frame only. Here the sample spans roughly 200,000 clones, roughly nine tenths being singletons. The source material was peripheral blood, sampled 28 days after the second AZD1222 dose. All receptors come from an adult who received the AZD1222 COVID-19 vaccine.

The genes are TRBV7-2 and TRBJ1-3; TRBD1 matches 7 bases. Trimming cost V 3 bases and J 8 bases; bases outside gene matches: 7. This CDR3 is 14 amino acids long. Germline V gene lookup returns CDR1 SGHTA and CDR2 FQGNSA. The DNA of the CDR3 is TGTGCCAGCAGCTTGAGGGACAGCGGGGACACCATATATTTT. Amino acids: CASSLRDSGDTIYF.

The V gene is TRBV7-2, the J gene TRBJ2-6, with D possibly being TRBD1 or TRBD2 (5 bases each). Germline V gene sequence: CDR1 SGHTA, CDR2 FQGNSA. With 1 base removed from V and 2 bases from J, the gap between germline ends came to 9 bases. CDR3 length: 16 residues. In DNA form, the CDR3 reads TGTGCCAGCAGCTTAGTTATGGGGGCTGGGGCCAACGTCCTGACTTTC. It codes for CASSLVMGAGANVLTF.

This clone appeared once. V usage is TRBV27 and J usage is TRBJ1-1, with a possible D match to TRBD1 (5 bases). The CDR3 covers 17 residues. V was pared by 6 bases and J by 4 bases, with 24 bases between. CDR1 and CDR2 (germline): MNHEY, SMNVEV (reference sequence). The CDR3 nucleotides are TGTGCCAGCAGACCCTTTCGATCAGGGTGGGGTTCCACTGAAGCTTTCTTT. Protein: CASRPFRSGWGSTEAFF.

V is TRBV6-5 and J is TRBJ1-2; 7 bases match TRBD1. CDR1 is MNHEY and CDR2 is SVGAGI in the germline V gene. This CDR3 comprises 15 residues. J was trimmed by 4 bases and V by 6 bases; bases with no gene match: 11. The CDR3 region has the DNA TGTGCCAGCAGCTCAGGGGGACAGACCTCCTATGGCTACACCTTC. Translating gives CASSSGGQTSYGYTF.

The V call is TRBV11-2, the J call TRBJ2-1; 8 bases map to TRBD2. The CDR3 extends over 15 amino acids. Germline-derived CDR1 and CDR2 are SGHAT and FQNNGV. V trimming: 2 bases; J trimming: 7 bases; junction bases outside the gene matches: 7. CDR3 DNA: TGTGCCAGCAGCTTATCGGGAGGGCCGGGGAATGAGCAGTTCTTC. Protein product: CASSLSGGPGNEQFF.

This chain uses TRBV9 with TRBJ2-1; D is uncertain. This CDR3 is 14 amino acids long. V lost 4 bases to trimming and J lost 5 bases, with 13 bases between them. CDR1 is SGDLS, CDR2 YYNGEE, per germline. In nucleotides, the CDR3 is TGTGCCAGCAGCCCACACGGCCGCGACAATGAGCAGTTCTTC. Amino acid sequence: CASSPHGRDNEQFF.

This chain links TRBV6-2 or TRBV6-3 with TRBJ1-5, with a weak D call TRBD1 (5 bases). This CDR3 spans 16 amino acids. V was shortened by 2 bases and J by 0 bases, with 11 bases between the two germline ends. CDR1 is MNHEY, CDR2 SVGEGT, per germline. Here the CDR3 DNA reads TGTGCCAGCAGTTACAGGCAGGGATATAGCAATCAGCCCCAGCATTTT. It specifies CASSYRQGYSNQPQHF.

As DNA, the CDR3 is TGTGCCAGCAGCCTCTCTGGAAACACCATATATTTT. Its protein product is CASSLSGNTIYF. The genes are TRBV14 and TRBJ1-3; D call uncertain. The CDR3 is 12 residues long. Germline CDR1 reads SGHDN; CDR2 reads FVKESK. V was clipped by 4 bases and J by 0 bases, with 1 base between them.

CDR3 amino acids: CASSDSGVRGYTF. Here the CDR3 DNA reads TGTGCCAGCAGCGATTCGGGGGTTCGTGGCTACACCTTC. The V gene is TRBV7-9, the J gene TRBJ1-2; D perhaps matches TRBD1 (5 bases). In germline, CDR1 is SEHNR, CDR2 FQNEAQ (reference sequence). V was cut by 5 bases and J by 7 bases, with 14 bases left in between. This CDR3 has 13 residues.

The chain uses TRBV5-1 and TRBJ1-1, with D possibly matching TRBD1 (6 bases). The V gene's germline CDR1 is SGHRS and CDR2 YFSETQ. The CDR3 is 16 amino acids. Trimming left V 0 bases short and J 5 bases short, with 17 bases between. CDR3 DNA sequence: TGCGCCAGCAGCTTGGGGTCCCAGGGGCTGGCGACTGAAGCTTTCTTT. This translates into CASSLGSQGLATEAFF.

This clone has just a few counts. The chain is built from TRBV5-4 and TRBJ1-6, with D maybe TRBD1 (5 bases). V shed 0 bases and J shed 9 bases, with 13 bases lying between them. Germline V gene data show CDR1 as SGHNT and CDR2 as YYREEE (reference sequence). The CDR3 covers 15 residues. As DNA, the CDR3 is TGTGCCAGCAGCTTGGCCGCAGGGATCCCTTCACCCCTCCACTTT. Protein product: CASSLAAGIPSPLHF.

The rearrangement links TRBV19 to TRBJ1-6; 7 bases match TRBD1. J was trimmed by 9 bases and V by 7 bases; bases with no gene match: 6. The CDR3 sequence is 13 residues long. Germline V lookup: CDR1 LNHDA, CDR2 SQIVND (reference sequence). The DNA of the CDR3 is TGTGCCAGTACCGGGACAGTGGGTTCACCCCTCCACTTT. It yields the protein CASTGTVGSPLHF.

This sequence joins TRBV5-1 and TRBJ2-1, with D possibly being TRBD2 (5 bases). The germline V gene has CDR1 SGHRS and CDR2 YFSETQ. The germline V and J ends were trimmed by 0 bases and 2 bases, with 9 bases remaining between them. The CDR3 runs 15 residues. The CDR3 coding sequence is TGCGCCAGCAGCTTGGCCTTAGCGACCTACAATGAGCAGTTCTTC. This sequence encodes CASSLALATYNEQFF.